These T cell receptor beta chains were read from a single sample in a study of T cell changes during pregnancy in multiple sclerosis. Repertoires were generated with immunoSEQ multiplex PCR, while TCRdb's copy carries only in-frame clones and drops some. The top ten clones hold under 1% of a sample with some 42,000 clones, 70% to 90% of them seen once. The specimen was CD4+ T cells from peripheral blood mononuclear cells, collected after pregnancy. The receptors derive from a female donor with multiple sclerosis, enrolled in a pregnancy study. Both conserved end residues are part of each CDR3. D genes are given only for firm matches. Where a row states a size, it is once, few, many or the class of an expanded clone; other rows omit it.

cdr3_nt cdr3_aa j_call cdr3_length v_call clone_size d_call
TGTGCCAGCAGCGCGCTCGCACCGGGACTAGCGGTGAGTGAGCAGTTCTTC CASSALAPGLAVSEQFF TRBJ2-1 17 TRBV13 . TRBD2
TGTGCCATCAGTGCCCTGACAGGGTCTGGGGCCAACGTCCTGACTTTC CAISALTGSGANVLTF TRBJ2-6 16 TRBV10-3 . TRBD1
TGTGCCAGCAGCGTAGTTGGCAGGATGAACACTGAAGCTTTCTTT CASSVVGRMNTEAFF TRBJ1-1 15 TRBV9 . .
TGTGCCAGCAGTGAACAGGCTAACTATGGCTACACCTTC CASSEQANYGYTF TRBJ1-2 13 TRBV2 . .
TGTGCCAGCAGTTTATACCCCGGGAGAGGGGGCCTAATCTATGGCTACACCTTC CASSLYPGRGGLIYGYTF TRBJ1-2 18 TRBV27 . TRBD1
TGCGCCAGCAGCCAACTACCGGGACTAGCGGGGGGAGGGGGGACCACAGATACGCAGTATTTT CASSQLPGLAGGGGTTDTQYF TRBJ2-3 21 TRBV4-3 . TRBD2
TGCAGCGTGCGACTAGTTGCAGATACGCAGTATTTT CSVRLVADTQYF TRBJ2-3 12 TRBV29-1 . .
TGTGCCAGCAGCTTGTCCCAGGGTCCCTACAATGAGCAGTTCTTC CASSLSQGPYNEQFF TRBJ2-1 15 TRBV5-4 few .
TGTGCCAGCGGCCACAGGGGCGACGAGCAGTTCTTC CASGHRGDEQFF TRBJ2-1 12 TRBV6-5 . TRBD1
TGTGCCAGCAGCTTAGGGGGGACAGCCAGGGTTTTCTTT CASSLGGTARVFF TRBJ1-1 13 TRBV7-2 . TRBD1
TGTGCCAGCAGCTTAGGGACAGGGGGAAACGAGCAGTACTTC CASSLGTGGNEQYF TRBJ2-7 14 TRBV7-2 . TRBD1
TGTGCCAGTAGTAGAAGTCTCGCGGGGGGCGAGTTCTGGACTTTCTTT CASSRSLAGGEFWTFF TRBJ1-1 16 TRBV19 . .
TGCGCCAGCAGTGGTCCGACAGGGGACAATGAGCAGTTCTTC CASSGPTGDNEQFF TRBJ2-1 14 TRBV10-1 . TRBD1
TGTGCCAGCAACCCCGGGACAGAGATCTATGGCTACACCTTC CASNPGTEIYGYTF TRBJ1-2 14 TRBV5-4 . TRBD1
TGTGCCAGCAGCTCCAGCGTAGGCTCCTACAATGAGCAGTTCTTC CASSSSVGSYNEQFF TRBJ2-1 15 TRBV5-4 . .
TGTGCCAGCTCACCACAATGGCGGCCGAACACTGAAGCTTTCTTT CASSPQWRPNTEAFF TRBJ1-1 15 TRBV18 . .
TGTGCCAGCAGCGTAGAAAACAGCCACACTGAAGCTTTCTTT CASSVENSHTEAFF TRBJ1-1 14 TRBV9 . .
TGTGCCAGCAGCTTAGCGGGGCAGGAAGCTTTCTTT CASSLAGQEAFF TRBJ1-1 12 TRBV7-9 . .
TGTGCCAGCAGTTTTTACAGGGGGGAGACCCAGTACTTC CASSFYRGETQYF TRBJ2-5 13 TRBV7-8 . TRBD1
TGTGCCAGCACGCTAGCGGGGACAAATGAGCAGTTCTTC CASTLAGTNEQFF TRBJ2-1 13 TRBV6-5 few TRBD2